Listed below are T cell receptor beta chains from one sample, sequenced in a study of CD8+ T cells in alopecia areata. Profiling relied on immunoSEQ multiplex PCR, and the TCRdb table lists in-frame clones only, not all of them. This table holds 200,000 or so clones, 58% found once. Sequenced here: CD4+ T cells sorted from blood, sampled at week 24, from a patient treated with tofacitinib. The source of these receptors is a human donor with alopecia areata. The CDR3 runs from the conserved cysteine through the conserved F or W. Each record gives: J gene, V gene, D gene, clone size, CDR3 DNA, CDR3 protein. A D gene is named only where the DNA matches it firmly. Clone size is stated in some rows and not others, as once, few, many or a class when expanded.

>TRBJ2-6|TRBV30|NA|few
TGTGCCTGGAGTGTACAATGGGGGACCTCTGGGGCCAACGTCCTGACTTTC
CAWSVQWGTSGANVLTF
>TRBJ1-1|TRBV19|NA|NA
TGTGCCAGTAATCAGGGGCGTTTGAACACTGAAGCTTTCTTT
CASNQGRLNTEAFF
>TRBJ1-4|TRBV7-9|NA|NA
TGTGCCAGCAGCTTAGACAGCAAAAATGAAAAACTGTTTTTT
CASSLDSKNEKLFF
>TRBJ1-1|TRBV5-1|NA|once
TGCGCCAGCAGCTTGAACAGGGAAATGAACACTGAAGCTTTCTTT
CASSLNREMNTEAFF
>TRBJ2-2|TRBV4-1|NA|few
TGCGCCAGCAGCCAACCGGCCGGGGAGCTGTTTTTT
CASSQPAGELFF
>TRBJ1-1|TRBV7-2|TRBD1|few
TGTGCCAGCAGCTTAGGGACAGGGGGCCCTTTCACTGAAGCTTTCTTT
CASSLGTGGPFTEAFF
>TRBJ2-5|TRBV29-1|TRBD1|few
TGCAGCGTTGAAGATACCGGGACAGCTTCCCAAGAGACCCAGTACTTC
CSVEDTGTASQETQYF
>TRBJ1-5|TRBV10-3|TRBD1|NA
TGTGCCATCGCTAGACAGGGTAATCAGCCCCAGCATTTT
CAIARQGNQPQHF
>TRBJ1-5|TRBV5-1|NA|NA
TGCGCCAGCGGCTTCGGGCAGGGCCGCAATCAGCCCCAGCATTTT
CASGFGQGRNQPQHF
>TRBJ2-2|TRBV2|NA|NA
TGTGCCAGCAGTGGCCCGACCGGGGAGCTGTTTTTT
CASSGPTGELFF
>TRBJ2-2|TRBV27|NA|few
TGTGCCAGCAGGGCAGGGCTTTTTTTCGGGGAGCTGTTTTTT
CASRAGLFFGELFF
>TRBJ1-1|TRBV5-1|NA|NA
TGCGCCAGCAGCTTCGGAGTCGGGGGCGGGACTGAAGCTTTCTTT
CASSFGVGGGTEAFF
>TRBJ2-5|TRBV29-1|TRBD1|NA
TGCAGCGCCCGGGACAGGGGTTCCGAGACCCAGTACTTC
CSARDRGSETQYF
>TRBJ1-5|TRBV6-6|NA|NA
TGTGCCAGCTGCGGGGGGTCTCAGCCCCAGCATTTT
CASCGGSQPQHF
>TRBJ2-2|TRBV7-2|TRBD1|few
TGTGCCAGCAGACAAGACAGGGGCAACACCGGGGAGCTGTTTTTT
CASRQDRGNTGELFF
>TRBJ1-2|TRBV28|TRBD1|NA
TGTGCCAGCAGTCGGACAGGGCGAGGCTACACCTTC
CASSRTGRGYTF
>TRBJ1-5|TRBV29-1|NA|few
TGCAGCGTTGGTCAGGGAGGCTCGCAGCCCCAGCATTTT
CSVGQGGSQPQHF
>TRBJ2-7|TRBV7-8|TRBD1|NA
TGTGCCAGCAGCTTACCAGGGGGTCGGCAGTACTTC
CASSLPGGRQYF
>TRBJ1-1|TRBV9|NA|NA
TGTGCCAGCGGACCATTGGGAGTGAACACTGAAGCTTTCTTT
CASGPLGVNTEAFF
>TRBJ2-3|TRBV4-1|NA|few
TGCGCCAGCAGCCGCGTGCCGGCGCAAGAGCAGTATTTT
CASSRVPAQEQYF
>TRBJ1-1|TRBV9|NA|NA
TGTGCCAGCAGCGTAGACGACGGAAGGAGAGCTTTCTTT
CASSVDDGRRAFF
>TRBJ2-7|TRBV15|NA|NA
TGTGCCACCAGCAGAGATGGGCTTTCGGGGAGTAGTGACTTC
CATSRDGLSGSSDF
>TRBJ2-4|TRBV6-5|TRBD2|NA
TGTGCCAGCAGCTCCGGGACTAGGAACATTCAGTACTTC
CASSSGTRNIQYF
>TRBJ2-5|TRBV30|NA|NA
TGTGCCTGGAGTGTCCTCGAGACCCAGTACTTC
CAWSVLETQYF
>TRBJ2-3|TRBV7-2|TRBD2|NA
TGTGCCAGCAGCTTAGGTTGGACTAGCGTTCTCGCCCAGTATTTT
CASSLGWTSVLAQYF
>TRBJ2-1|TRBV19|TRBD1|few
TGTGCCAGTAGTAACCGGGACAGGGGTGAGGATGAGCAGTTCTTC
CASSNRDRGEDEQFF
>TRBJ2-7|TRBV5-1|NA|NA
TGCGCCAGCAGCTCCCCGACAAACTACGAGCAGTACTTC
CASSSPTNYEQYF
>TRBJ1-5|TRBV2|NA|NA
TGTGCCAGCAGTGAAACTCCCGGGAGGGGCTCCAATCAGCCCCAGCATTTT
CASSETPGRGSNQPQHF
>TRBJ1-2|TRBV30|NA|NA
TGTGCCTGGACCGCAGCCAGAAACTATGGCTACACCTTC
CAWTAARNYGYTF
>TRBJ1-1|TRBV29-1|NA|few
TGCAGCGTTGTGGCGCGGGGGGCGGACACTGAAGCTTTCTTT
CSVVARGADTEAFF
>TRBJ2-6|TRBV2|NA|NA
TGTGCCAGCAGTGGGGACTCTGGGGCCAACGTCCTGACTTTC
CASSGDSGANVLTF
>TRBJ2-7|TRBV5-1|NA|NA
TGCGCCAGCAGCTTGGATTCGTTGGGGGCACTAGGGTACGAGCAGTACTTC
CASSLDSLGALGYEQYF
>TRBJ1-1|TRBV29-1|NA|NA
TGCAGCGTTGAACAGACCAGACGACTTAACACTGAAGCTTTCTTT
CSVEQTRRLNTEAFF
>TRBJ2-3|TRBV20-1|NA|once
TGCAGTGCTCCGCGCTCGGATACGCAGTATTTT
CSAPRSDTQYF
>TRBJ2-7|TRBV29-1|NA|NA
TGCAGCGTTGTATCAGGCGGGAACGGCGAGCAGTACTTC
CSVVSGGNGEQYF
>TRBJ1-5|TRBV9|NA|NA
TGTGCCAGCAGCGTAGGGGACAGCAATCAGCCCCAGCATTTT
CASSVGDSNQPQHF
>TRBJ2-3|TRBV5-1|TRBD1|few
TGCGCCAGCAGCTCCGGGACAGATAGCACAGATACGCAGTATTTT
CASSSGTDSTDTQYF
>TRBJ2-7|TRBV18|NA|NA
TGTGCCAGCTCACCACCGGGGGGACAGTACGAGCAGTACTTC
CASSPPGGQYEQYF
>TRBJ2-7|TRBV5-6|NA|NA
TGTGCCAGCAGCTTCACTCTAGATTCCGAGCAGTACTTC
CASSFTLDSEQYF
>TRBJ2-5|TRBV7-9|TRBD1|few
TGTGCCAGCAGCTTAATCGGACAGGCGTCAGAGACCCAGTACTTC
CASSLIGQASETQYF
>TRBJ2-4|TRBV19|TRBD1|NA
TGTGCCAGTAGTATGGCCCGGGACAGGAGGGGAAACATTCAGTACTTC
CASSMARDRRGNIQYF
>TRBJ2-3|TRBV4-1|NA|NA
TGCGCCAGCAGCCCCCAGGAGACCCTCGGGGATACGCAGTATTTT
CASSPQETLGDTQYF